The sequence of this TCR beta chain was determined in a study of blood T cell repertoires in COVID-19. TCRdb's table, derived via immunoSEQ multiplex PCR, lists solely in-frame clones and lacks some. The table includes under 200,000 clones, over 70% detected once. Trimming left V 8 bases short and J 1 base short, with 11 bases between. CDR1 and CDR2 (germline): SNHLY, FYNNEI. The length of the CDR3 is 14 residues. The genes are TRBV2 and TRBJ2-2, with D possibly matching TRBD1 (6 bases). The receptor was derived from a woman between 35 and 50 years old with acute COVID-19. Source material: PBMCs or T cells enriched from blood (not recorded which). For the CDR3, the DNA is TGTGCCAGCTCTCTAGGGGGGAACACCGGGGAGCTGTTTTTT. This translates into CASSLGGNTGELFF.